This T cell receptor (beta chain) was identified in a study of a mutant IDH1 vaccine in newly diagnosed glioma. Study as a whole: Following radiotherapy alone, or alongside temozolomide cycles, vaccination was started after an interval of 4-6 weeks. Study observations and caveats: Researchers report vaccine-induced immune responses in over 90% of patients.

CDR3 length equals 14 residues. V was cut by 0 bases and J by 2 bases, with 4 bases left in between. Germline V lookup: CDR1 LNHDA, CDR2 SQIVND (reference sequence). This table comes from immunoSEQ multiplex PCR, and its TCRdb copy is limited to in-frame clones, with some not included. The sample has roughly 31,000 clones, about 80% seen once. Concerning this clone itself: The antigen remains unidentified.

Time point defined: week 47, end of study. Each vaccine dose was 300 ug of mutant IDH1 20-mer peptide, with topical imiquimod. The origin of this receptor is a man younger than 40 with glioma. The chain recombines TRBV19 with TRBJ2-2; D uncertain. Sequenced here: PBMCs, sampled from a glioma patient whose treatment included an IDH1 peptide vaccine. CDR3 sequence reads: CASSIESNTGELFF. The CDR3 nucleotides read TGTGCCAGTAGTATAGAAAGCAACACCGGGGAGCTGTTTTTT. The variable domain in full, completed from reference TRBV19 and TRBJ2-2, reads DGGITQSPKYLFRKEGQNVTLSCEQNLNHDAMYWYRQDPGQGLRLIYYSQIVNDFQKGDIAEGYSVSREKKESFPLTVTSAQKNPTAFYLCASSIESNTGELFFGEGSRLTVL.